A selection of T cell receptor beta chains follows, all from one sample in a study of T cell changes during pregnancy in multiple sclerosis. Method: immunoSEQ multiplex PCR; TCRdb's copy keeps in-frame clones and lacks some. The top ten hold under 6.5% of the sample, which has 47,000 or so clones, nearly 90% seen once. The source was peripheral blood, collected after pregnancy. These receptors all come from a female donor in good health, enrolled as a control in a pregnancy study. Each CDR3 is given without its conserved first and last residue. The listing skips clone size in some rows; elsewhere it reads once, few, many or a size class.

>TRBJ1-1|-|TRBV6-1
ASSELGQGVTEAF
>TRBJ1-5|-|TRBV6-5
ASSSTVNQPQH
>TRBJ1-4|-|TRBV15
ATSRDSGTGTEKLF
>TRBJ1-2|-|TRBV13
ASSQTTVGIANYGYT
>TRBJ1-5|-|TRBV7-2
ASSPTTGDQPQH
>TRBJ2-3|-|TRBV25-1
ASSEWEGADTQY
>TRBJ2-7|-|TRBV18
ASSPTSTSEVNEQY
>TRBJ1-4|-|TRBV4-2
ASSQGSGSGYEKLF
>TRBJ2-1|-|TRBV29-1
SVEGLPNEQF
>TRBJ2-2|-|TRBV30
AWSGADTGELF
>TRBJ2-7|-|TRBV27
ASSLGLGSGQY
>TRBJ2-7|once|TRBV9
ASSVTGTAYEQY
>TRBJ1-6|-|TRBV30
AWRLTGNSPLH
>TRBJ2-7|-|TRBV6-1
ASSEQSGGGSYEQY
>TRBJ2-3|-|TRBV13
ASTLLFGTDTQY
>TRBJ2-1|-|TRBV11-1
ASSSPGHFGNEQF
>TRBJ1-6|-|TRBV28
ASSSSKGSRSPLH
>TRBJ1-2|-|TRBV28
ASTRGRAQAYYGYT
>TRBJ2-1|-|TRBV9
ASSVAPPEAGGLNEQF
>TRBJ1-1|-|TRBV28
ASSPLPRNTEAF
>TRBJ2-3|-|TRBV28
ASSSYGQVTDTQY
>TRBJ2-7|once|TRBV7-9
ASSLSAGAPYEQY
>TRBJ1-5|few|TRBV28
ASNPSGGGRSNQPQH
>TRBJ2-7|-|TRBV19
ASSIKGLYYEQY
>TRBJ2-2|-|TRBV5-1
ASSLDGRVIGELF
>TRBJ2-7|-|TRBV27
ASSSFLVAGVYEQY
>TRBJ1-2|-|TRBV2
ASSEARNPNYGYT
>TRBJ2-2|-|TRBV6-4
ASSDGAGGDTGELF
>TRBJ2-1|-|TRBV15
AVGLVAGNEQF
>TRBJ2-7|-|TRBV30
AWSAGFSYEQY
>TRBJ1-1|-|TRBV7-8
ASSLGAKPWATEAF
>TRBJ1-5|-|TRBV6-1
ASSDLGGGQPQH
>TRBJ2-7|-|TRBV6-6
ASSELAGVGYEQY
>TRBJ1-1|-|TRBV29-1
SSNRGPAEAF
>TRBJ2-7|-|TRBV5-4
ASSLGIAGGTYEQY
>TRBJ1-6|once|TRBV7-8
ASSPWTGGDNSPLH
>TRBJ1-6|-|TRBV5-6
ASSLGDRGRLASPLH
>TRBJ1-4|-|TRBV7-6
ASSRPGEKLF